The 10 T cell receptor beta chains in this list originate from one sample, sequenced in a study of control samples from healthy donors and cancer patients. The repertoire was sequenced with immunoSEQ multiplex PCR; TCRdb's copy has only in-frame clones and lacks some. This sample carries under 65,000 clones, 90% of them seen once, and the ten largest clones take around 1.3%. The sample taken for sequencing was PBMCs. Source of these receptors: a woman in her 50s with colorectal cancer.

The J gene is TRBJ2-5, the V gene TRBV9; maybe TRBD1 (6 bases). Germline CDR1 is SGDLS and CDR2 is YYNGEE. The CDR3 length is 15 residues. Trimming stripped 3 bases from V and 0 bases from J, with 12 bases between. This CDR3 reads CASSEWDTDQETQYF. CDR3 DNA: TGTGCCAGCAGCGAATGGGACACCGACCAAGAGACCCAGTACTTC. Variable domain in full (rest from reference TRBV9 and TRBJ2-5): DSGVTQTPKHLITATGQRVTLRCSPRSGDLSVYWYQQSLDQGLQFLIQYYNGEERAKGNILERFSAQQFPDLHSELNLSSLELGDSALYFCASSEWDTDQETQYFGPGTRLLVL.

This chain links TRBV29-1 with TRBJ2-1; D possibly corresponds to TRBD2 (6 bases). This CDR3 has 14 residues. Between the trimmed V and J ends, which lost 6 bases and 8 bases, there was a span of 20 bases. Germline loops: CDR1 SQVTM, CDR2 ANQGSEA. CDR3 sequence reads: CSVEKRVRGYEQFF. The CDR3 bases are TGCAGCGTGGAGAAGCGGGTACGGGGGTATGAGCAGTTCTTC.

This clone was seen just once. The chain is built from TRBV5-6 and TRBJ2-5, with D uncertain. Looked up from germline, CDR1 is SGHDT and CDR2 is YYEEEE. V dropped 4 bases and J dropped 4 bases, with 14 bases sitting between them. The CDR3 loop spans 14 amino acids. The CDR3 bases are TGTGCCAGCAGCATTTGGTCGGCGAGAGAGACCCAGTACTTC. Translation gives CASSIWSARETQYF. Using reference TRBV5-6 and TRBJ2-5 for the parts outside the CDR3, the full variable domain is DAGVTQSPTHLIKTRGQQVTLRCSPKSGHDTVSWYQQALGQGPQFIFQYYEEEERQRGNFPDRFSGHQFPNYSSELNVNALLLGDSALYLCASSIWSARETQYFGPGTRLLVL.

The genes are TRBV21-1 and TRBJ2-2; the listed D gene, TRBD2, was not tested against the DNA. TRBV21-1 represents a pseudogene. CDR3 size: 16 residues. In nucleotides, the CDR3 is TGTGCCAGCAGCACAAAGACTAGCGGGGGAATCGGGGAGCTGTTTTTT. Protein product: CASSTKTSGGIGELFF.

This clone has more than one count but fewer than ten. The V gene is TRBV30, the J gene TRBJ2-7; D is perhaps TRBD1 (6 bases). Germline-derived CDR1 and CDR2 are GTSNPN and SVGIG (reference sequence). The ends were cut back, 0 bases at V and 5 bases at J, with 11 bases in the middle. The CDR3 consists of 13 residues. CDR3 sequence: CAWSVLSGDEQYF. The CDR3, as DNA: TGTGCCTGGAGTGTGTTGTCAGGGGACGAGCAGTACTTC.

The CDR3 here is CASSLRGFANTGELFF. The CDR3 region has the DNA TGCGCCAGCAGCTTAAGAGGGTTCGCGAACACCGGGGAGCTGTTTTTT. This sequence joins TRBV5-1 and TRBJ2-2; possible D gene TRBD2, 5 bases. Germline V gene lookup returns CDR1 SGHRS and CDR2 YFSETQ. This CDR3 is built from 16 residues. V was cut by 2 bases and J by 0 bases, with 11 bases left in between.

This clone turned up a few times. The CDR3 spells CASSPAGGAGYEQYF. For the CDR3, the DNA is TGTGCCAGCAGCCCAGCTGGGGGGGCTGGCTACGAGCAGTACTTC. The chain uses TRBV28 and TRBJ2-7; perhaps TRBD2 as D (7 bases). Germline assignment: CDR1 MDHEN and CDR2 SYDVKM. The CDR3 spans 15 residues. The ends were cut back, 6 bases at V and 3 bases at J, with 18 bases in the middle. Supplemented by reference TRBV28 and TRBJ2-7, the full variable domain reads DVKVTQSSRYLVKRTGEKVFLECVQDMDHENMFWYRQDPGLGLRLIYFSYDVKMKEKGDIPEGYSVSREKKERFSLILESASTNQTSMYLCASSPAGGAGYEQYFGPGTRLTVT.

The rearrangement links TRBV2 to TRBJ1-1, with D hard to call. The germline V and J ends were trimmed by 4 bases and 4 bases, with 10 bases remaining between them. CDR3 length: 13 amino acids. Germline V CDR1 and CDR2: SNHLY, FYNNEI. CDR3 protein: CASSGEGATEAFF. CDR3 DNA: TGTGCCAGCAGTGGGGAGGGCGCCACTGAAGCTTTCTTT.

J is TRBJ1-1 and V is TRBV7-9, with D perhaps matching TRBD1 (5 bases). CDR3 length: 12 amino acids. CDR1 and CDR2 (germline): SEHNR, FQNEAQ (reference sequence). V gave up 7 bases and J gave up 5 bases, with 11 bases separating them. This CDR3 reads CASNLGGTEAFF. The CDR3 DNA sequence: TGTGCCAGCAACCTTGGGGGGACTGAAGCTTTCTTT. The whole variable domain, remainder taken from reference TRBV7-9 and TRBJ1-1, is DTGVSQNPRHKITKRGQNVTFRCDPISEHNRLYWYRQTLGQGPEFLTYFQNEAQLEKSRLLSDRFSAERPKGSFSTLEIQRTEQGDSAMYLCASNLGGTEAFFGQGTRLTVV.

The chain carries TRBV4-1 and TRBJ2-3; 9 nucleotides line up with TRBD2. Unmatched junction bases numbered 11, after V lost 5 bases and J lost 2 bases. Germline-derived CDR1 and CDR2 are MGHRA and YSYEKL. The CDR3 sequence is 17 residues long. This CDR3 reads CASSYSHSGRDTDTQYF. CDR3 nucleotide sequence: TGCGCCAGCAGCTACTCTCATAGCGGGAGAGACACAGATACGCAGTATTTT.